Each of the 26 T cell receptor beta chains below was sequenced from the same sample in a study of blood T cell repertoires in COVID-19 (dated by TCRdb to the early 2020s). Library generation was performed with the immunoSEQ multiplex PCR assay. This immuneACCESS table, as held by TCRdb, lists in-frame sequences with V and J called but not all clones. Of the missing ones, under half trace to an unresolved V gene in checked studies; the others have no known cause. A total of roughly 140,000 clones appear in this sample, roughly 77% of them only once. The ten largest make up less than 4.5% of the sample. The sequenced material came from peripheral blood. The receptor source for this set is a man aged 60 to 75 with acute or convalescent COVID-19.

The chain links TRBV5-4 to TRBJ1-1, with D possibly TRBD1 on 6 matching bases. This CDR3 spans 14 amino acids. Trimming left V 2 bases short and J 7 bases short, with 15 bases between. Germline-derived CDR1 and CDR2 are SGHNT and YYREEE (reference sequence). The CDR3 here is CASSFRTAGSEAFF. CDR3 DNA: TGTGCCAGCAGCTTCCGGACAGCGGGGAGTGAAGCTTTCTTT. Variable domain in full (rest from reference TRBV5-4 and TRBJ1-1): ETGVTQSPTHLIKTRGQQVTLRCSSQSGHNTVSWYQQALGQGPQFIFQYYREEENGRGNFPPRFSGLQFPNYSSELNVNALELDDSALYLCASSFRTAGSEAFFGQGTRLTVV.

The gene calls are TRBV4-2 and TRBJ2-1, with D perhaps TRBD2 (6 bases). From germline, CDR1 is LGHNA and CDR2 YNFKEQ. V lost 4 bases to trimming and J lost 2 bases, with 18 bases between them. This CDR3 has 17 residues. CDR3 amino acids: CASSLAPGERPYNEQFF. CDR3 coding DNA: TGTGCCAGCAGCCTGGCCCCGGGGGAGAGGCCCTACAATGAGCAGTTCTTC.

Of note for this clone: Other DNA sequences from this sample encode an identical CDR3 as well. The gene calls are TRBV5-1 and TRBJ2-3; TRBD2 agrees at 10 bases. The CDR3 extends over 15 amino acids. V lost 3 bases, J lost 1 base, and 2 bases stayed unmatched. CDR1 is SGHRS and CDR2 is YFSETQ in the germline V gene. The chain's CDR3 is CASSSGTSGTDTQYF. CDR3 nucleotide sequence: TGCGCCAGCAGCTCTGGGACTAGCGGCACAGATACGCAGTATTTT.

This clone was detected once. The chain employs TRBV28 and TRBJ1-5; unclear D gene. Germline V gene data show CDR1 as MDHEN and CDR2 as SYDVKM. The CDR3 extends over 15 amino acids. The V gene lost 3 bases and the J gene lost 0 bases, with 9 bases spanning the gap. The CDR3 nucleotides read TGTGCCAGCAGTTTTTCGGTAGATAGCAATCAGCCCCAGCATTTT. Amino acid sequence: CASSFSVDSNQPQHF.

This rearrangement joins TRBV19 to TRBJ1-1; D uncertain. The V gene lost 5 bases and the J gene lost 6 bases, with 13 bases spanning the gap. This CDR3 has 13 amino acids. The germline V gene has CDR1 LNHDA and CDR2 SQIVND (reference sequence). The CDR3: CASSHTTTAEAFF. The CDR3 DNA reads TGTGCCAGTAGTCACACAACCACCGCTGAAGCTTTCTTT.

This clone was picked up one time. In DNA form, the CDR3 reads TGTGCCAGATATTGGGCAGGGGTTAGCAATCAGCCCCAGCATTTT. Its protein is CARYWAGVSNQPQHF. The chain recombines TRBV21-1 with TRBJ1-5; the table's D gene call, TRBD1, was not cross checked with the DNA. TRBV21-1 is reported as a pseudogene. CDR3 length: 15 residues.

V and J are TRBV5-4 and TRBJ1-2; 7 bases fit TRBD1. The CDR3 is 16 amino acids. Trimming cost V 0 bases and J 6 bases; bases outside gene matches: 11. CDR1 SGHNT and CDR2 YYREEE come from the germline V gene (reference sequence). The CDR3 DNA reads TGTGCCAGCAGCTTGGTAGTCGGCAGGGGGATGGATGGCTACACCTTC. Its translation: CASSLVVGRGMDGYTF.

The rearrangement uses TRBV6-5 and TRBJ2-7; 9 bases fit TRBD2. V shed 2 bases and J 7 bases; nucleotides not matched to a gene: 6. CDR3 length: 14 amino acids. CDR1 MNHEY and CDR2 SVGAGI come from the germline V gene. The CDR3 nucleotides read TGTGCCAGCAGTTACATAGCGGGAGCGGAGGAGCAGTACTTC. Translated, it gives CASSYIAGAEEQYF.

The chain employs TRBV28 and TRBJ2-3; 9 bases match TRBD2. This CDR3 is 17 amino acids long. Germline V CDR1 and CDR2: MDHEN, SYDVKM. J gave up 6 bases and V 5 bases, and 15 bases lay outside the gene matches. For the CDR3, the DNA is TGTGCCAGCAGTGTTCCAGGGACCGGGACTAGCTCGGATACGCAGTATTTT. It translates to CASSVPGTGTSSDTQYF.

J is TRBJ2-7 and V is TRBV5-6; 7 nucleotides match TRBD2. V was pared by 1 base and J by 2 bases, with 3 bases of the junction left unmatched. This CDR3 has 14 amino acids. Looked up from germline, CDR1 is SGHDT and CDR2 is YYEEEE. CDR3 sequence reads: CASSLSAGAYEQYF. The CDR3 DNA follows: TGTGCCAGCAGCTTGTCTGCGGGAGCCTACGAGCAGTACTTC.

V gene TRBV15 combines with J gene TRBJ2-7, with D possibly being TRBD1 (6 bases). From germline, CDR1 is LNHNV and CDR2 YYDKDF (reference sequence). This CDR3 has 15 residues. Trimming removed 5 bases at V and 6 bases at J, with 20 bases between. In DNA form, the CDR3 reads TGTGCCACCAGCTACGAGGGCAGGGGATTAGTCGAGCAGTACTTC. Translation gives CATSYEGRGLVEQYF.

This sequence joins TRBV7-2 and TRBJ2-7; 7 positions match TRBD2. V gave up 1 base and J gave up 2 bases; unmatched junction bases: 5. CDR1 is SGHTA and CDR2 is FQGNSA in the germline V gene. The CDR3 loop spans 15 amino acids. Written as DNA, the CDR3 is TGTGCCAGCAGCTTAGGCGGGGGATGGGCCTACGAGCAGTACTTC. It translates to CASSLGGGWAYEQYF.

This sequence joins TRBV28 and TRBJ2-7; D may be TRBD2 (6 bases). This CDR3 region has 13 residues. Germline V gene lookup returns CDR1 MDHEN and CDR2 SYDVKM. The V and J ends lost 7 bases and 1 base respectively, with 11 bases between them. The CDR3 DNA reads TGTGCCAGCACCGGGGGACGGTCCTACGAGCAGTACTTC. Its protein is CASTGGRSYEQYF.

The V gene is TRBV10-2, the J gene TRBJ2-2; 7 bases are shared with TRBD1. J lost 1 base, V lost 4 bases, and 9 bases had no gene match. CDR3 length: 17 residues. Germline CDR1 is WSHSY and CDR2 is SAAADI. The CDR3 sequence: CASSGMTGTLNTGELFF. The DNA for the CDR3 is TGCGCCAGCAGTGGGATGACAGGGACCCTGAACACCGGGGAGCTGTTTTTT.

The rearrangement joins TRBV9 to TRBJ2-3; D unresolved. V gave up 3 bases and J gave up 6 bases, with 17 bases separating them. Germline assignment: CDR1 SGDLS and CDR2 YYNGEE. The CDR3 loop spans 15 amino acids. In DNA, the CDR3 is TGTGCCAGCAGCGCCGCACGACGCCCCGGGGATACGCAGTATTTT. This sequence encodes CASSAARRPGDTQYF.

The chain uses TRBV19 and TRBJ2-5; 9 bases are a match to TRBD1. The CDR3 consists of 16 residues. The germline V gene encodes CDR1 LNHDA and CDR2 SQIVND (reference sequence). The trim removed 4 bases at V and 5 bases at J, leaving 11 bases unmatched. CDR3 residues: CASSKTPQGAEETQYF. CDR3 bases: TGTGCCAGTAGTAAAACCCCACAGGGGGCTGAGGAGACCCAGTACTTC.

CDR3 coding DNA: TGTGCCAGCACCCAGAATACAGATACGCAGTATTTT. It translates to CASTQNTDTQYF. J is TRBJ2-3 and V is TRBV12-3 or TRBV12-4; D is ambiguous. Trimming took off 7 bases at V and 3 bases at J, with 8 bases between the two ends. The CDR3 extends over 12 amino acids.

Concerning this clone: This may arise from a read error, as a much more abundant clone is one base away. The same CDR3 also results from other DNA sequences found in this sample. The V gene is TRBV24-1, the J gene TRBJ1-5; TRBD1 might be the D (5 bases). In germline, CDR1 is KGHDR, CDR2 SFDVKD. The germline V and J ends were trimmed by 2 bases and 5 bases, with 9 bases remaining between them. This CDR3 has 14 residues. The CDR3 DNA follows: TGTGCCACCAGTGATTGGCAGGGCGATCAGCCCCAGCATTTT. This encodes CATSDWQGDQPQHF.

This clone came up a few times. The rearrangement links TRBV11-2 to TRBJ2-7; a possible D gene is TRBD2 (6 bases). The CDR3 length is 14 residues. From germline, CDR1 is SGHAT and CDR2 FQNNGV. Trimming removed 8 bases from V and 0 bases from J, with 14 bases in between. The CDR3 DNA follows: TGTGCCAGCTTGTCTGGGGGGAGCTCCTACGAGCAGTACTTC. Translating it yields CASLSGGSSYEQYF.

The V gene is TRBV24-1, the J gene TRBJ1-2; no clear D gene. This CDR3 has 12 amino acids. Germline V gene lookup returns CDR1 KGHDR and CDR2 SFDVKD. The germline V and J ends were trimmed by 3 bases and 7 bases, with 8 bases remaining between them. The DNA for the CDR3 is TGTGCCACCAGTGATGGAGAAGCTGGCTACACCTTC. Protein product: CATSDGEAGYTF.

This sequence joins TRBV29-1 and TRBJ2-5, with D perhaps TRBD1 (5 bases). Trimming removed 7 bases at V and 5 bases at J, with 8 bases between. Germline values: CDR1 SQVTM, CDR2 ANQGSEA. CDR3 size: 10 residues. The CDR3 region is CSAYRETQYF. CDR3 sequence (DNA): TGCAGCGCATACAGGGAGACCCAGTACTTC.

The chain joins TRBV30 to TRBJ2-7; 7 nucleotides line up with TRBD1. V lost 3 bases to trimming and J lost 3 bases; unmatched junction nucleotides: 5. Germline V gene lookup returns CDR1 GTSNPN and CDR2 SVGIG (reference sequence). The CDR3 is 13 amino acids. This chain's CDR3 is CAWRGQRLYEQYF. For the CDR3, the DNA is TGTGCCTGGAGGGGACAGCGCCTCTACGAGCAGTACTTC.

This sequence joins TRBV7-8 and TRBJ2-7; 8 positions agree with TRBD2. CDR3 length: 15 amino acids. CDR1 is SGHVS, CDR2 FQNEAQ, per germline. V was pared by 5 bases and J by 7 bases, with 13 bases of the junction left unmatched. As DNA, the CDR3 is TGTGCCAGCAGCCTACCCGCGGGGGGTTCGAGAGAGCAGTACTTC. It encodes CASSLPAGGSREQYF.

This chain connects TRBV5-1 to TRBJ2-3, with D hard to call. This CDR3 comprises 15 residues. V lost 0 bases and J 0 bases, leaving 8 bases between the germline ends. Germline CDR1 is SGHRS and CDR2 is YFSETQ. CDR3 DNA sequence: TGCGCCAGCAGCTTGGGAGGTATTAGCACAGATACGCAGTATTTT. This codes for CASSLGGISTDTQYF.

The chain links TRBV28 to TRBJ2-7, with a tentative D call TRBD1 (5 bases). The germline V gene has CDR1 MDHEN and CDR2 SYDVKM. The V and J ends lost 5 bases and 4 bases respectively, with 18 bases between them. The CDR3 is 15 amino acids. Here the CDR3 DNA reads TGTGCCAGCAGTACCGACAGAGCTAGGGGATACGAGCAGTACTTC. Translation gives CASSTDRARGYEQYF. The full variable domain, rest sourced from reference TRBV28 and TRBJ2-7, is DVKVTQSSRYLVKRTGEKVFLECVQDMDHENMFWYRQDPGLGLRLIYFSYDVKMKEKGDIPEGYSVSREKKERFSLILESASTNQTSMYLCASSTDRARGYEQYFGPGTRLTVT.

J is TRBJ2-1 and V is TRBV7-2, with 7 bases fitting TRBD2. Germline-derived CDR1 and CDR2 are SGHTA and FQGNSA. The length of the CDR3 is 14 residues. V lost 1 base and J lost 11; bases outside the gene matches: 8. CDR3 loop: CASSLVAGETQQFF. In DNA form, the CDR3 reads TGTGCCAGCAGCTTAGTCGCGGGAGAGACCCAGCAGTTCTTC. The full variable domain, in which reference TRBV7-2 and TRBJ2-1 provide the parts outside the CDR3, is GAGVSQSPSNKVTEKGKDVELRCDPISGHTALYWYRQSLGQGLEFLIYFQGNSAPDKSGLPSDRFSAERTGGSVSTLTIQRTQQEDSAVYLCASSLVAGETQQFFGPGTRLTVL.